This T cell receptor (beta chain) was sequenced in a study of T cells in Graves' hyperthyroidism and ophthalmopathy. The CDR3 is made up of 11 amino acids. V was trimmed by 2 bases and J by 6 bases, leaving 8 bases between them. Germline CDR1 reads GTSNPN; CDR2 reads SVGIG (reference sequence). In its sample, this clonotype was seen many times. Its target is not known. Study outcomes and limitations: Most thyroid-expanded clonotypes above 0.001 were also found in blood.

TCR beta CDR3 sequences were amplified from RNA transcripts. When the TCR CDR3 underwent first-round RT-PCR, the HTBI primer set was used. Each CDR3 protein is one row after TCRdb ran MiXCR on the multiplex PCR reads. This sample has fewer than 500,000 distinct CDR3 sequences; 14% to 15% occur once, and the top ten carry around 14%. Ophthalmopathy patients showed a Clinical Activity Score of at least 3, NOSPECS grade of at least 4 and duration under 3 months. Orbital computed tomography and thyroid ultrasound, together with serum TRAb and thyroxine and clinical symptoms, were used for diagnoses. Using over 8.5 ml of fresh peripheral blood, PBMCs were prepared.

Sequences were obtained from blood. This chain connects TRBV30 to TRBJ2-7, with D possibly matching TRBD2 (6 bases). This sequence originates from a young man with Graves' ophthalmopathy. The CDR3 spells CAWSRGSEQYF. CDR3 DNA sequence: TGTGCCTGGAGTCGGGGGTCCGAGCAGTACTTC.